These 11 T cell receptor beta chains came from one sample sequenced in a study of shared clonotypes between healthy human individuals. Generated by immunoSEQ multiplex PCR, the TCRdb table keeps only in-frame clones and is missing some. The sample lists just over 2,000,000 clones, roughly 94% seen once, with more than 0.1% in the top ten. Sequencing used naive CD4+ T cells sorted from blood. Subset specified: CD45RA+ positively selected. All receptors derive from a man between 18 and 35 years old in good health.

The chain is built from TRBV9 and TRBJ2-3; 10 bases fit TRBD2. Trimming at V came to 4 bases and at J to 0 bases, leaving 5 bases not matched to a gene. Germline-derived CDR1 and CDR2 are SGDLS and YYNGEE. The CDR3 has 16 amino acids. CDR3 nucleotide sequence: TGTGCCAGCAGCCCGGGGACTAGCGTTAGCACAGATACGCAGTATTTT. It specifies CASSPGTSVSTDTQYF.

This clone was seen a single time. CDR3 region: CASSLGLAGGGQFF. The CDR3 region has the DNA TGCGCCAGCAGCTTGGGACTAGCGGGAGGCGGGCAGTTCTTC. The chain carries TRBV5-1 and TRBJ2-1; 13 bases line up with TRBD2. Germline CDR1 is SGHRS and CDR2 is YFSETQ. The CDR3 consists of 14 residues. The V and J ends lost 0 bases and 12 bases, in that order; junction bases with no gene match: 3.

The rearrangement joins TRBV9 to TRBJ2-2; TRBD2 aligns across 7 bases. Germline CDR1 and CDR2: SGDLS and YYNGEE. Unmatched junction bases numbered 8, after V lost 0 bases and J lost 6 bases. The CDR3 is made up of 16 amino acids. CDR3 in amino acids: CASSVVGGKGAGELFF. CDR3 nucleotides: TGTGCCAGCAGCGTAGTGGGAGGGAAAGGCGCCGGGGAGCTGTTTTTT.

CDR3: CASRESGTQETQYF. DNA of the CDR3: TGTGCCAGCAGGGAATCCGGGACACAAGAGACCCAGTACTTC. The chain couples TRBV28 to TRBJ2-5; possible D gene TRBD1, 6 bases. The CDR3 is 14 amino acids. Germline CDR1 MDHEN, CDR2 SYDVKM. V lost 6 bases, J lost 2 bases, and 13 bases lay in between.

Of note for this clone: One end of the junction fails to match germline, which may point to a read error. The chain is built from TRBV6-1 and TRBJ2-7; no clear D. Germline V gives CDR1 MNHNS, CDR2 SASEGT. This CDR3 is built from 12 residues. The chain's CDR3 is CASSEARTVRDF. CDR3 DNA: TGTGCCAGCAGTGAAGCCCGGACGGTCCGGGACTTC.

This clone was detected only once. This sample also contains other DNA sequences that code for the same CDR3. CDR3 residues: CASSLDPGTDTQYF. The CDR3 bases are TGCGCCAGCAGCTTGGATCCAGGCACAGATACGCAGTATTTT. The chain combines TRBV5-1 with TRBJ2-3; D uncertain. With 0 bases removed from V and 1 base from J, the gap between germline ends came to 6 bases. CDR1 SGHRS and CDR2 YFSETQ come from the germline V gene. The CDR3 loop spans 14 amino acids.

The chain couples TRBV2 to TRBJ2-5; D is possibly TRBD1 (6 bases). V lost 9 bases to trimming and J lost 2 bases, with 13 bases between them. Germline V gene lookup returns CDR1 SNHLY and CDR2 FYNNEI. There are 13 residues in the CDR3. The CDR3 nucleotides are TGTGCCAGTCACGGACAGCCACAAGAGACCCAGTACTTC. Amino acid sequence: CASHGQPQETQYF. Filled out from reference TRBV2 and TRBJ2-5, the complete variable domain reads EPEVTQTPSHQVTQMGQEVILRCVPISNHLYFYWYRQILGQKVEFLVSFYNNEISEKSEIFDDQFSVERPDGSNFTLKIRSTKLEDSAMYFCASHGQPQETQYFGPGTRLLVL.

The chain carries TRBV5-1 and TRBJ1-6; 9 nucleotides align to TRBD1. The CDR3 has 15 residues. V lost 4 bases and J lost 9; bases outside the gene matches: 8. CDR1 and CDR2 from the germline V gene are SGHRS and YFSETQ. CDR3: CASSLRDRVGSPLHF. CDR3 coding DNA: TGCGCCAGCAGCCTACGGGACAGGGTGGGTTCACCCCTCCACTTT.

V usage is TRBV6-6 and J usage is TRBJ2-7, with 7 bases lining up with TRBD1. The V segment lost 7 bases and the J segment 2 bases; nucleotides outside the gene matches: 8. The CDR3 sequence is 14 residues long. Germline lookup yields CDR1 MNHNY and CDR2 SVGAGI (reference sequence). CDR3 nucleotides: TGTGCCAGCATCGGGGCCCAGGGGGCCTACGAGCAGTACTTC. This sequence encodes CASIGAQGAYEQYF.

Remarks on this clone: The sample carries other DNA sequences with the same CDR3. The chain combines TRBV2 with TRBJ2-1; D might be TRBD2 (5 bases). The CDR3 contains 13 residues. From germline, CDR1 is SNHLY and CDR2 FYNNEI. V gave up 5 bases and J gave up 5 bases, with 10 bases separating them. This CDR3 reads CASSPRGNNEQFF. The CDR3 DNA reads as TGTGCCAGCAGTCCACGGGGAAACAATGAGCAGTTCTTC.

The rearrangement joins TRBV6-5 to TRBJ1-2; 7 bases map to TRBD1. The germline CDR1 and CDR2 sequences are MNHEY and SVGAGI. V was pared by 4 bases and J by 2 bases, with 10 bases of the junction left unmatched. The CDR3 totals 16 residues. The CDR3 is CASSSPRQGGNYGYTF. The DNA of the CDR3 is TGTGCCAGCAGTTCGCCCCGACAGGGAGGAAACTATGGCTACACCTTC.